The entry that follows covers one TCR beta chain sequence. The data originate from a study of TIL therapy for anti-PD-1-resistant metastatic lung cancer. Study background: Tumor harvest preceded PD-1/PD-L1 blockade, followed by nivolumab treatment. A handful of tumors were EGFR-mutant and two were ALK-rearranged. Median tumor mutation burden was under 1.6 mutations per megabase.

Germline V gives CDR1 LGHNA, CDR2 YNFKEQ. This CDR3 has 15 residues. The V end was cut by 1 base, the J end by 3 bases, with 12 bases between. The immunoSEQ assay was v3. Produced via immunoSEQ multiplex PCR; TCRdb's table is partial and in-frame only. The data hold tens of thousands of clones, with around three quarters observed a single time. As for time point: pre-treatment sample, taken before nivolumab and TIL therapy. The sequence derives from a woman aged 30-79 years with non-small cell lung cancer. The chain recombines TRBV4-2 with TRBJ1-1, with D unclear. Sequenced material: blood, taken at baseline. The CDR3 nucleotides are TGTGCCAGCAGCCAAGGCGAAGGGCGGGACACTGAAGCTTTCTTT. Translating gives CASSQGEGRDTEAFF.